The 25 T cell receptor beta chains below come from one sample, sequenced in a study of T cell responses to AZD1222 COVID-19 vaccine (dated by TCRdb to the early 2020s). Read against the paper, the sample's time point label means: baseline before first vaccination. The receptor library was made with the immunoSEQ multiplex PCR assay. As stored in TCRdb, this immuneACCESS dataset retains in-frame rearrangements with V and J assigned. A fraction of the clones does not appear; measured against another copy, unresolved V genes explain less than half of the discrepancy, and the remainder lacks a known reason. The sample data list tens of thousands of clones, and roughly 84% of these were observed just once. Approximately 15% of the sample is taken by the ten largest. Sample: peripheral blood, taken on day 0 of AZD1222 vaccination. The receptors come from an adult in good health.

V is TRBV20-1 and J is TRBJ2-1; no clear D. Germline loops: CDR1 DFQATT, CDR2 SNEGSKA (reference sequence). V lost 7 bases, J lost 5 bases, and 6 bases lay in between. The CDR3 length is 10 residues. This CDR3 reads CSGLDNEQFF. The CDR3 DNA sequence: TGCAGTGGGCTAGACAATGAGCAGTTCTTC.

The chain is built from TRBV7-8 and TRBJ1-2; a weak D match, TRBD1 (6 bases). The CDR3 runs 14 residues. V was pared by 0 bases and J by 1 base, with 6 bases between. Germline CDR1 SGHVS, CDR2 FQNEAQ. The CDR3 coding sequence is TGTGCCAGCAGCTTAGCACAGGGTAACTATGGCTACACCTTC. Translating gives CASSLAQGNYGYTF.

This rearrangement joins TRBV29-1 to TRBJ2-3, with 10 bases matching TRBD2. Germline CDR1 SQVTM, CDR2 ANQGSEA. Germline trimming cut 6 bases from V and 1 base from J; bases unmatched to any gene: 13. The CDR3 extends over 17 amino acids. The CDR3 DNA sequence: TGCAGCGTCTCGGGACTAGCGAGCCAGGGGGGCACAGATACGCAGTATTTT. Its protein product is CSVSGLASQGGTDTQYF.

In DNA form, the CDR3 reads TGCGCCAGCAGCAAAAGGGACTCGGGAACCCAGTACTTC. Translation gives CASSKRDSGTQYF. V is TRBV10-1 and J is TRBJ2-5; D possibly corresponds to TRBD2 (6 bases). Per the germline V gene, CDR1 is WNHNN and CDR2 is SYGVQD (reference sequence). The germline V and J ends were trimmed by 6 bases and 8 bases, with 16 bases remaining between them. This CDR3 spans 13 amino acids.

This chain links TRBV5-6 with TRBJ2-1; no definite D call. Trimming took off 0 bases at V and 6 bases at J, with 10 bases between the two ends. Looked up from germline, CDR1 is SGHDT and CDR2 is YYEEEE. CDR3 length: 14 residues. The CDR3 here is CASSLVRLSNEQFF. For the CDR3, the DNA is TGTGCCAGCAGCTTGGTCCGTCTAAGCAATGAGCAGTTCTTC. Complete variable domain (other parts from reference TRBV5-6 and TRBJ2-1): DAGVTQSPTHLIKTRGQQVTLRCSPKSGHDTVSWYQQALGQGPQFIFQYYEEEERQRGNFPDRFSGHQFPNYSSELNVNALLLGDSALYLCASSLVRLSNEQFFGPGTRLTVL.

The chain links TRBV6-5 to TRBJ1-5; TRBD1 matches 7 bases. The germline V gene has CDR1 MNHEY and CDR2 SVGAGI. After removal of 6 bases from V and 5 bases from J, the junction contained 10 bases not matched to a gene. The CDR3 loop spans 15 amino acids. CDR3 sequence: CASRRGQEIHQPQHF. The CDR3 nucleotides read TGTGCCAGCAGACGCGGACAGGAAATCCATCAGCCCCAGCATTTT.

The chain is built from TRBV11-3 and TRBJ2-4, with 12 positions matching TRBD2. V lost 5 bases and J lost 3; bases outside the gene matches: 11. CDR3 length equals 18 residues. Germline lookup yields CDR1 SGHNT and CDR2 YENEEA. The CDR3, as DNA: TGTGCCAGCAGCGTACCCCTAGCGGGAGGGCCTAGCAAAAACATTCAGTACTTC. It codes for CASSVPLAGGPSKNIQYF.

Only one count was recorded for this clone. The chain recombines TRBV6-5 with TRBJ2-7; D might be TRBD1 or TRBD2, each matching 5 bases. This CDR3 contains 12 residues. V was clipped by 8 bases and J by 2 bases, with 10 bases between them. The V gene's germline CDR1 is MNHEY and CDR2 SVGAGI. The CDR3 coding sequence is TGTGCCAGCCGGGGACCGACCTACGAGCAGTACTTC. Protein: CASRGPTYEQYF.

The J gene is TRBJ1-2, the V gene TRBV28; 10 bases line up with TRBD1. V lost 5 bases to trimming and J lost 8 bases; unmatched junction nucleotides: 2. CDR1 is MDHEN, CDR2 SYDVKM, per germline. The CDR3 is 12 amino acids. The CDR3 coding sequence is TGTGCCAGCAGTCGACAGGGGGCCGGCTACACCTTC. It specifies CASSRQGAGYTF.

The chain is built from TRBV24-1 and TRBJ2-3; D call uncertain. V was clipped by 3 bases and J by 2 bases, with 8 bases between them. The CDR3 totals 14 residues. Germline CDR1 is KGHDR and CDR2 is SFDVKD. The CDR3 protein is CATSDPQDTDTQYF. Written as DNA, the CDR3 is TGTGCCACCAGTGATCCCCAGGACACAGATACGCAGTATTTT.

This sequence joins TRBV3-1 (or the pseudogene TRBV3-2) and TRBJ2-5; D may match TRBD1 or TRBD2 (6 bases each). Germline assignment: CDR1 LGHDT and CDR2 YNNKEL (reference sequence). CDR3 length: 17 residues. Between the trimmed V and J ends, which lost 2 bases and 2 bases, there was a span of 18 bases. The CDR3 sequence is CASSQTSLGGGQETQYF. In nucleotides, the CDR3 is TGTGCCAGCAGCCAAACGTCTCTCGGGGGCGGGCAAGAGACCCAGTACTTC.

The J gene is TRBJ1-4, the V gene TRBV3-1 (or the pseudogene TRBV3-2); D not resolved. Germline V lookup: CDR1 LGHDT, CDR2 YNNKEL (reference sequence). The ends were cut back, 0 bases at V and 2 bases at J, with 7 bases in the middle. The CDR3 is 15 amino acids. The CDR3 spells CASSQDLDTNEKLFF. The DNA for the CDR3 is TGTGCCAGCAGCCAAGACCTGGACACTAATGAAAAACTGTTTTTT.

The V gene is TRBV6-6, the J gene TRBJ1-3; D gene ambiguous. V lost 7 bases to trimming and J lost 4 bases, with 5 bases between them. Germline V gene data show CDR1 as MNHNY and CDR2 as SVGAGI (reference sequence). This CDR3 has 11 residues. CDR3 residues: CASTYGNTIYF. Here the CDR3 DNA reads TGTGCCAGCACCTACGGAAACACCATATATTTT.

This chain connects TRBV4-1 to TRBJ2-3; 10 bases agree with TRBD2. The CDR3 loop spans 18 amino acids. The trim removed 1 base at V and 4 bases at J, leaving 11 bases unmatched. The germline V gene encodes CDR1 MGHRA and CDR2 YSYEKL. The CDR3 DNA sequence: TGCGCCAGCAGCCAAGGGAGGGGTAGCGGGGGGCGCGCAGATACGCAGTATTTT. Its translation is CASSQGRGSGGRADTQYF.

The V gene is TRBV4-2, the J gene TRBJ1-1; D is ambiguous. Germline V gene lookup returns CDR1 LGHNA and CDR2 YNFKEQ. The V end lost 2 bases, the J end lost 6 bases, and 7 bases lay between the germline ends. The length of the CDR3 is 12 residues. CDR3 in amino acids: CASSQSQAEAFF. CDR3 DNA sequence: TGTGCCAGCAGCCAATCACAAGCTGAAGCTTTCTTT.

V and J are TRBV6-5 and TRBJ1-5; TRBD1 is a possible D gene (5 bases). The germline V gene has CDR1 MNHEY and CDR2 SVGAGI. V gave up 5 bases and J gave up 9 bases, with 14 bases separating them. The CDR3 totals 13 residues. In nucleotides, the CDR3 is TGTGCCAGCAGTAACATGGGGCATGGGCCCCAGCATTTT. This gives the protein CASSNMGHGPQHF.

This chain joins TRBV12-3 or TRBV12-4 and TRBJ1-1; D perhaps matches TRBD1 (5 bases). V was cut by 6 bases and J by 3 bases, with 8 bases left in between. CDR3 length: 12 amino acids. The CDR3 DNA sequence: TGTGCCAGCAGAGGGGACCACACTGAAGCTTTCTTT. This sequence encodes CASRGDHTEAFF.

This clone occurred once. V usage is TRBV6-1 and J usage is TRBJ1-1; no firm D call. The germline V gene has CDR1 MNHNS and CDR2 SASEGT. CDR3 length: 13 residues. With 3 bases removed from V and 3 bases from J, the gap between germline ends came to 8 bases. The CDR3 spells CASSEGRDTEAFF. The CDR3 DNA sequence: TGTGCCAGCAGTGAGGGTAGGGACACTGAAGCTTTCTTT.

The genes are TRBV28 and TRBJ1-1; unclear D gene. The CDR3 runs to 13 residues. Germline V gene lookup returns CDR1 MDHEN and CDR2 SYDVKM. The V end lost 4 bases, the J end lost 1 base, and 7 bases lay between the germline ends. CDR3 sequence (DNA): TGTGCCAGCAGTTCCGGGAGGAACACTGAAGCTTTCTTT. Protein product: CASSSGRNTEAFF. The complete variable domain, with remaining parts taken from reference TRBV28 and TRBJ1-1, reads DVKVTQSSRYLVKRTGEKVFLECVQDMDHENMFWYRQDPGLGLRLIYFSYDVKMKEKGDIPEGYSVSREKKERFSLILESASTNQTSMYLCASSSGRNTEAFFGQGTRLTVV.

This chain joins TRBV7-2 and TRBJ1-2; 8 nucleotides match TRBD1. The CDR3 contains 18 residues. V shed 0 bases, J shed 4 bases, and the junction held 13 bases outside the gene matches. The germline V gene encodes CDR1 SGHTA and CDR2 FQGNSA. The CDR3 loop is CASSLAGSGGLFVYGYTF. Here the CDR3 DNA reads TGTGCCAGCAGCTTAGCTGGGTCAGGGGGCCTCTTTGTCTATGGCTACACCTTC.

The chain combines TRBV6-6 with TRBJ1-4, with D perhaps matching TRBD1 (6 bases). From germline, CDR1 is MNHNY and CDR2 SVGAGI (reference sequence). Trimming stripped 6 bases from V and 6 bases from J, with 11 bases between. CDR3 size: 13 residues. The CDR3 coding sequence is TGTGCCAGCAGGCCGGGACAATATGAAAAACTGTTTTTT. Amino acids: CASRPGQYEKLFF.

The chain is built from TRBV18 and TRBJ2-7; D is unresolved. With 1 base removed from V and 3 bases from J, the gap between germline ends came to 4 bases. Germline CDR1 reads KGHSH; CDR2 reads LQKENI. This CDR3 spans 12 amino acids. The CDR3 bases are TGTGCCAGCTCACCACAGAACTACGAGCAGTACTTC. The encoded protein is CASSPQNYEQYF.

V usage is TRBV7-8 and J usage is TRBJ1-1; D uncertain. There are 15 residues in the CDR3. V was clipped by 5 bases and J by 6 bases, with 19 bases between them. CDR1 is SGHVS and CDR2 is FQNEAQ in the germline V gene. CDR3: CASSGRAGSSSEAFF. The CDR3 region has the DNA TGTGCCAGCAGCGGCCGTGCGGGTAGCTCTTCTGAAGCTTTCTTT. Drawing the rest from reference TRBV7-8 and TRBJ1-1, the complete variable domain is GAGVSQSPRYKVAKRGQDVALRCDPISGHVSLFWYQQALGQGPEFLTYFQNEAQLDKSGLPSDRFFAERPEGSVSTLKIQRTQQEDSAVYLCASSGRAGSSSEAFFGQGTRLTVV.

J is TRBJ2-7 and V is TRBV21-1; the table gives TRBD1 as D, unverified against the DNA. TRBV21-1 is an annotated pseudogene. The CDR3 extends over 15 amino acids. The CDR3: CASSLLRTGGDEQYF. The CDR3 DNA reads TGTGCCAGCAGCCTCCTCCGGACAGGGGGCGACGAGCAGTACTTC.

CDR3 amino acids: CASSFTYSWLAGGNEQFF. Here the CDR3 DNA reads TGTGCCAGCAGTTTCACCTATTCTTGGCTAGCGGGAGGAAATGAGCAGTTCTTC. The chain links TRBV27 to TRBJ2-1; 11 bases fit TRBD2. The CDR3 contains 18 residues. The trim removed 3 bases at V and 7 bases at J, leaving 14 bases unmatched. The germline gives CDR1 MNHEY, CDR2 SMNVEV (reference sequence).